This is a list of T cell receptor beta chains from one sample in a study of early T cells in non-severe SARS-CoV-2 infection. TCRdb fed the 5' RACE reads into MiXCR, producing one record per CDR3 protein. The sample shows fewer than 35,000 distinct CDR3 sequences, around 7% of them seen only once. Material for sequencing was whole blood. The origin of the receptors is an adult who was a healthcare worker with PCR-confirmed SARS-CoV-2 infection or an uninfected control (not recorded which). Each CDR3 is given with its conserved first and last residue. Fields, in order: D gene, V gene, J gene, clone size, CDR3 length, CDR3 protein, CDR3 DNA. The D gene is left open where the match is weak. The listing skips clone size in some rows; elsewhere it reads once, few, many or a size class.

TRBD2	TRBV28	TRBJ2-3	many	18	CASSFPGTSGRSTDTQYF	TGTGCCAGCAGTTTCCCCGGGACTAGCGGGAGGAGCACAGATACGCAGTATTTT
TRBD1	TRBV10-3	TRBJ2-7	many	13	CAILQDRAYEQYF	TGTGCCATCTTACAGGACAGGGCCTACGAGCAGTACTTC
TRBD2	TRBV9	TRBJ2-1	many	16	CASSVAAGGSIGEQFF	TGTGCCAGCAGCGTAGCTGCGGGAGGGAGTATTGGTGAGCAGTTCTTC
NA	TRBV12-3/TRBV12-4	TRBJ1-5	few	13	CASSFGSYQPQHF	TGTGCCAGCAGCTTTGGATCGTATCAGCCCCAGCATTTT
NA	TRBV28	TRBJ2-7	many	15	CASSLSGGTSYEQYF	TGTGCCAGCAGTTTATCTGGGGGGACCTCCTACGAGCAGTACTTC
NA	TRBV7-8	TRBJ1-1	few	18	CASSLYRDPGRRNTEAFF	TGTGCCAGCAGCTTGTACCGGGACCCAGGGCGGAGGAACACTGAAGCTTTCTTT
NA	TRBV7-9	TRBJ1-5	many	13	CASSFGQNQPQHF	TGTGCCAGCAGCTTTGGACAGAATCAGCCCCAGCATTTT
TRBD1	TRBV11-1	TRBJ2-6	many	17	CASSRQGSKSGANVLTF	TGTGCCAGCAGCCGACAGGGGTCCAAATCTGGGGCCAACGTCCTGACTTTC
TRBD1	TRBV7-2	TRBJ1-3	NA	15	CASSPAGGIGNTIYF	TGTGCCAGCAGCCCCGCAGGGGGCATTGGAAACACCATATATTTT
NA	TRBV18	TRBJ2-7	many	14	CASSPMDGAYEQYF	TGTGCCAGCTCACCCATGGACGGGGCCTACGAGCAGTACTTC
NA	TRBV10-3	TRBJ2-1	many	17	CAISEGGKYITYNEQFF	TGTGCCATCAGTGAAGGCGGCAAATATATTACTTACAATGAGCAGTTCTTC
NA	TRBV25-1	TRBJ2-7	NA	15	CASQEARGRDYEQYF	TGTGCCAGCCAAGAAGCCCGAGGCAGGGACTACGAGCAGTACTTC
TRBD2	TRBV11-2	TRBJ2-3	many	16	CASSLVAGSVTDTQYF	TGTGCCAGCAGTTTAGTAGCGGGTAGTGTCACAGATACGCAGTATTTT
NA	TRBV28	TRBJ2-5	few	14	CASSFSRTGETQYF	TGTGCCAGCAGTTTTTCCAGGACCGGGGAGACCCAGTACTTC
TRBD1	TRBV7-9	TRBJ1-5	few	13	CASSTDRVQPQHF	TGTGCCAGCAGCACAGACAGGGTTCAGCCCCAGCATTTT
TRBD1	TRBV3-1	TRBJ2-1	few	15	CASSQPGQGINEQFF	TGTGCCAGCAGCCAGCCGGGACAGGGGATCAATGAGCAGTTCTTC
TRBD2	TRBV20-1	TRBJ2-1	many	14	CSASPLAGVNEQFF	TGCAGTGCTAGTCCCCTAGCGGGAGTTAATGAGCAGTTCTTC
NA	TRBV10-3	TRBJ1-2	many	13	CAISDEGLMGYTF	TGTGCCATCAGTGATGAGGGGCTCATGGGCTACACCTTC
TRBD2	TRBV4-3	TRBJ2-3	NA	17	CASSQDMERGSTDTQYF	TGCGCCAGCAGCCAAGATATGGAGCGGGGGAGCACAGATACGCAGTATTTT
TRBD1	TRBV7-9	TRBJ1-1	many	12	CASSQGVGEAFF	TGTGCCAGCAGTCAGGGGGTTGGCGAAGCTTTCTTT
TRBD1	TRBV12-3/TRBV12-4	TRBJ2-1	medium-sized	14	CASGGTGSNDEQFF	TGTGCCAGCGGAGGGACAGGGAGTAACGATGAGCAGTTCTTC
NA	TRBV7-2	TRBJ1-1	many	15	CASSRSLSRNTEAFF	TGTGCCAGCAGCCGGAGCCTGTCCAGGAACACTGAAGCTTTCTTT
TRBD1	TRBV25-1	TRBJ2-5	NA	16	CASSESGGLRGETQYF	TGTGCCAGCAGTGAATCAGGGGGCTTAAGGGGAGAGACCCAGTACTTC
TRBD2	TRBV4-1	TRBJ2-5	many	19	CASSQETSGSLADMETQYF	TGCGCCAGCAGCCAAGAAACTAGCGGGAGCCTCGCGGACATGGAGACCCAGTACTTC
NA	TRBV7-8	TRBJ2-3	NA	14	CASRGTVLGDTQYF	TGTGCCAGCCGGGGGACGGTGCTAGGGGATACGCAGTATTTT
NA	TRBV7-9	TRBJ1-1	many	14	CASSLDGSYTEAFF	TGTGCCAGCAGCTTAGATGGGTCATACACTGAAGCTTTCTTT
TRBD1	TRBV28	TRBJ1-5	few	14	CASAPTGVNQPQHF	TGTGCCAGCGCCCCGACAGGGGTCAATCAGCCCCAGCATTTT
TRBD1	TRBV12-3/TRBV12-4	TRBJ1-6	few	14	CASTRDRGYSPLHF	TGTGCCAGCACCCGGGACAGGGGTTATTCACCCCTCCACTTT
TRBD2	TRBV6-6	TRBJ2-7	many	13	CASTGREGGEQYF	TGTGCCAGCACCGGGCGGGAGGGTGGCGAGCAGTACTTC
TRBD2	TRBV5-1	TRBJ2-1	NA	19	CASRPLAGHYLTNYNEQFF	TGCGCCAGCAGACCGCTAGCGGGTCATTACCTCACCAATTACAATGAGCAGTTCTTC
NA	TRBV28	TRBJ2-3	many	15	CASSFGGTSTDTQYF	TGTGCCAGCAGTTTCGGCGGGACTAGCACAGATACGCAGTATTTT
TRBD2	TRBV4-3	TRBJ2-5	many	18	CASSQGLGTSGRSETQYF	TGCGCCAGCAGCCAAGGTTTGGGGACTAGCGGGAGAAGTGAGACCCAGTACTTC
NA	TRBV6-1	TRBJ2-7	many	14	CASNTKHGTYEQYF	TGTGCCAGCAATACGAAGCATGGTACCTACGAGCAGTACTTC
TRBD2	TRBV7-9	TRBJ2-1	few	13	CASSLEGLARAPF	TGTGCCAGCAGCTTAGAGGGACTAGCCCGTGCGCCCTTC
NA	TRBV2	TRBJ1-5	many	17	CASSFFGSFYSNQPQHF	TGTGCCAGCAGCTTCTTCGGGAGTTTTTATAGCAATCAGCCCCAGCATTTT
NA	TRBV4-1	TRBJ2-7	many	12	CASSGTSYEQYF	TGCGCCAGCAGCGGGACCTCCTACGAGCAGTACTTC
NA	TRBV7-6	TRBJ2-3	many	17	CASSLSPTTGSTDTQYF	TGTGCCAGCAGCTTAAGTCCGACTACCGGTAGCACAGATACGCAGTATTTT